This T cell receptor beta chain was recovered during a study of T cell repertoires in cytomegalovirus infection. Study information: Selected CMV epitopes included recently identified HLA-C-restricted ones as well as well-studied HLA-B-restricted ones. Indications came from public TCR beta signatures; they pointed to CMV infection and to a matching HLA type.

TCRdb passed the reads through MiXCR, listing each CDR3 protein once. The sample yields 450,000 to 600,000 distinct CDR3 sequences, roughly 43% seen once. This clonotype has a handful of counts. Antigen specificity is unknown. The CDR3 is 15 amino acids. The germline V gene encodes CDR1 SGHTA and CDR2 FQGNSA. Trimming stripped 4 bases from V and 4 bases from J, with 11 bases between. The V gene is TRBV7-2, the J gene TRBJ2-6; no clear D. The TCR comes from a human donor in good health (CMV status not recorded). Some clones in this sample may be carry-over from other donors' samples. The sequences come from cultured PBMCs, collected from culture after CMV antigen stimulation. The CDR3 here is CASSSAGPGANVLTF. The CDR3 nucleotides read TGTGCCAGCAGCTCCGCAGGCCCCGGGGCCAACGTCCTGACTTTC.